This T cell receptor beta chain originates from a study of regulatory T cells in long-lasting Graves disease. Both iRepertoire HTBI primers and Arm-PCR of CDR3 regions were used to build the TCR beta libraries. TCRdb re-analysed the multiplex PCR reads in MiXCR, keeping a single row per CDR3 protein. The sample holds 550,000 to 650,000 distinct CDR3 sequences, about 15% seen once. The sample's time point: newly diagnosed GD, antithyroid drugs for less than 3 months. The TCR library was prepared using RNA isolated from PBMCs. The CDR3 consists of 12 residues. V was shortened by 6 bases and J by 5 bases, with 11 bases between the two germline ends. Germline V gene lookup returns CDR1 SGHRS and CDR2 YFSETQ. The same specimen was also included in a second study, on T cells in Graves' hyperthyroidism and ophthalmopathy.

The starting material was peripheral blood mononuclear cells (PBMCs), obtained at new diagnosis, from a patient treated with antithyroid drugs. This TCR derives from a man between 18 and 35 years old with Graves disease. The J gene is TRBJ1-1, the V gene TRBV5-1, with unresolved D. The CDR3 region is CASKLVETEAFF. CDR3 in DNA: TGCGCCAGCAAATTGGTGGAGACTGAAGCTTTCTTT.